This record concerns one TCR beta chain sequence. Antigen specificity is unknown. This specimen belongs to a study of OX40 agonist ivuxolimab in advanced cancers. Study overall: At around 81% male, the cohort had a mean age of around 56 years, ranging from 23 to 79. Study-wide results and limits: Compared with CD4+, CD8+ T cells on average had more expanded clones.

Researchers took blood at baseline, on cycle 4 day 1, and on cycle 7 day 1. This CDR3 has 12 residues. Germline-derived CDR1 and CDR2 are MGHRA and YSYEKL. J was trimmed by 5 bases and V by 3 bases; bases with no gene match: 0. The protocol was immunoSEQ multiplex PCR, while the TCRdb copy is restricted to in-frame clones and leaves out a portion. The sample contains about 84,000 clones, about 94% of which appear only once. The chain employs TRBV4-1 and TRBJ2-5; 7 nucleotides line up with TRBD2. The source is an adult with an advanced solid tumor such as melanoma, head and neck, liver or kidney cancer. This material consisted of CD4+ or CD8+ T cells sorted from blood, taken in a trial of the OX40 agonist ivuxolimab. The CDR3 sequence is CASSQRGETQYF. In DNA form, the CDR3 reads TGCGCCAGCAGCCAGCGGGGGGAGACCCAGTACTTC.